This entry lists 23 T cell receptor beta chains sequenced from one sample in a study of spatial heterogeneity in lung cancer. Their antigens remain unidentified. Study-wide results and limits: Tumor mutation count correlated with how many alpha and beta TCRs expanded intratumorally.

Each CDR3 protein is one row after TCRdb ran MiXCR on the 5' RACE reads. The table has 15,000 to 20,000 distinct CDR3 sequences, 6.2% seen once. As to time point: sample taken at primary tumor resection. The specimen was lung tumor tissue, collected at surgery. The source of these receptors is a male donor with early-stage non-small cell lung cancer.

This clonotype was found many times. The size of this beta chain means little, since it is a stray read in a library made for alpha chains. V is TRBV25-1 and J is TRBJ2-3, with a weak D call TRBD1 (5 bases). The CDR3 has 15 residues. The germline V gene encodes CDR1 MGHDK and CDR2 SYGVNS. V gave up 0 bases and J gave up 4 bases, with 11 bases separating them. CDR3 sequence (DNA): TGTGCCAGCAGTGAATACTGGGGCGGCCCAGATACGCAGTATTTT. As protein: CASSEYWGGPDTQYF.

This clonotype was seen ten or more times. This beta chain was picked up by a library intended for alpha chains and is off target, so its count carries little meaning. The chain is built from TRBV10-3 and TRBJ2-5; 8 bases fit TRBD2. CDR1 and CDR2 from the germline V gene are ENHRY and SYGVKD. Trimming at V came to 4 bases and at J to 5 bases, leaving 9 bases not matched to a gene. The CDR3 runs to 15 residues. The CDR3 sequence is CAISGSNSGVETQYF. The CDR3 DNA follows: TGTGCCATCAGTGGAAGTAATAGCGGGGTTGAGACCCAGTACTTC.

This clonotype was detected ten times or more. Found in a library prepared for alpha chains, this beta chain is an off-target read, and its abundance has little meaning. The rearrangement joins TRBV6-6 to TRBJ1-6; D possibly corresponds to TRBD1 (5 bases). CDR1 and CDR2 from the germline V gene are MNHNY and SVGAGI (reference sequence). The CDR3 is 15 residues long. The germline V and J ends were trimmed by 0 bases and 8 bases, with 11 bases remaining between them. The CDR3 nucleotides read TGTGCCAGCAGTTACTCGGTCCGGGGGGATTCACCCCTCCACTTT. It codes for CASSYSVRGDSPLHF.

This clonotype showed up many times. This beta chain is a stray sequence in a library constructed for alpha chains; its clone size is not meaningful. The V gene is TRBV20-1, the J gene TRBJ2-5, with 9 positions matching TRBD2. V dropped 6 bases and J dropped 5; count of bases not matched to a gene: 16. The germline V gene encodes CDR1 DFQATT and CDR2 SNEGSKA (reference sequence). The CDR3 length is 16 residues. Here the CDR3 DNA reads TGCAGTGCCAACACCCCTTTGGGACTAGCCGGCGAGACCCAGTACTTC. It encodes CSANTPLGLAGETQYF.

Regarding this clonotype: Found in a library prepared for alpha chains, this beta chain is an off-target read, and its abundance has little meaning. This sequence joins TRBV3-1 and TRBJ2-2; weak D call: TRBD2 (6 bases). The CDR3 runs 13 residues. The V gene lost 4 bases and the J gene lost 6 bases, with 9 bases spanning the gap. Looked up from germline, CDR1 is LGHDT and CDR2 is YNNKEL (reference sequence). CDR3: CASSRGAAGELFF. The DNA of the CDR3 is TGTGCCAGCAGCCGCGGGGCAGCCGGGGAGCTGTTTTTT.

This clonotype was observed many times. This beta chain was picked up by a library intended for alpha chains and is off target, so its count carries little meaning. The rearrangement uses TRBV4-3 and TRBJ2-6; D is uncertain. The CDR3 runs 17 residues. V lost 0 bases to trimming and J lost 0 bases, with 9 bases between them. Germline-derived CDR1 and CDR2 are LGHNA and YSLEER. CDR3 in amino acids: CASSQDWPSSGANVLTF. CDR3 sequence (DNA): TGCGCCAGCAGCCAAGATTGGCCCAGCTCTGGGGCCAACGTCCTGACTTTC.

The table lists this clonotype with many counts. Because the library targeted alpha chains, this beta chain is an off-target read whose size means little. The genes are TRBV7-8 and TRBJ2-7; perhaps TRBD2 as D (5 bases). V lost 1 base to trimming and J lost 9 bases, with 13 bases between them. Germline CDR1 and CDR2: SGHVS and FQNEAQ. The CDR3 contains 13 residues. CDR3 nucleotides: TGTGCCAGCAGCTTAGGACGGACTGAGGCGCAGTACTTC. Its translation is CASSLGRTEAQYF.

In its sample, this clonotype was seen many times. As an off-target read in a library built for alpha chains, this beta chain has a frequency of little significance. The chain uses TRBV7-6 and TRBJ1-6; 10 nucleotides line up with TRBD1. The germline V gene encodes CDR1 SGHVS and CDR2 FNYEAQ. The junction had 3 bases not matched to a gene; V was cut back by 1 base and J by 6 bases. The CDR3 extends over 16 amino acids. CDR3 protein: CASSLGQGAGNSPLHF. The CDR3 DNA reads as TGTGCCAGCAGCTTAGGACAGGGGGCAGGTAATTCACCCCTCCACTTT.

This clonotype has ten or more counts. This beta chain is a stray sequence in a library constructed for alpha chains; its clone size is not meaningful. V gene TRBV7-9 combines with J gene TRBJ1-1; D remains ambiguous. With 1 base removed from V and 0 bases from J, the gap between germline ends came to 9 bases. The CDR3 spans 15 residues. CDR1 SEHNR and CDR2 FQNEAQ come from the germline V gene (reference sequence). CDR3 residues: CASSLVRIMNTEAFF. The CDR3 bases are TGTGCCAGCAGCTTAGTTCGGATCATGAACACTGAAGCTTTCTTT.

By sample share, this clonotype is large. The library was prepared for alpha chains; this beta chain is a stray read, so its frequency means little. This sequence joins TRBV28 and TRBJ2-3; no reliable D call. V was pared by 6 bases and J by 4 bases, with 2 bases between. Germline V CDR1 and CDR2: MDHEN, SYDVKM. The length of the CDR3 is 10 residues. The CDR3 coding sequence is TGTGCCAGCAGGGCAGATACGCAGTATTTT. It encodes CASRADTQYF.

Judged by abundance, this clonotype is medium-sized. Being off target in a library aimed at alpha chains, this beta chain has a size of little meaning. The rearrangement links TRBV4-1 to TRBJ2-1, with 7 positions matching TRBD2. V shed 4 bases, J shed 4 bases, and the junction held 10 bases outside the gene matches. Germline V gives CDR1 MGHRA, CDR2 YSYEKL. The CDR3 has 16 amino acids. The CDR3 DNA reads as TGCGCCAGCAGCCCCGGTAGGGGCGGGGGTTACAATGAGCAGTTCTTC. This gives the protein CASSPGRGGGYNEQFF.

This clonotype was seen ten or more times. The size of this beta chain means little, since it is a stray read in a library made for alpha chains. The genes are TRBV5-1 and TRBJ2-3; tentative D call: TRBD1 (6 bases). V was cut by 0 bases and J by 6 bases, with 14 bases left in between. Germline CDR1 and CDR2: SGHRS and YFSETQ. CDR3 length equals 15 residues. DNA for the CDR3: TGCGCCAGCAGCTTGGGGGACACCCAAGGCGATACGCAGTATTTT. This gives the protein CASSLGDTQGDTQYF. Full variable domain (outside the CDR3, taken from reference TRBV5-1 and TRBJ2-3): KAGVTQTPRYLIKTRGQQVTLSCSPISGHRSVSWYQQTPGQGLQFLFEYFSETQRNKGNFPGRFSGRQFSNSRSEMNVSTLELGDSALYLCASSLGDTQGDTQYFGPGTRLTVL.

In this sample, this clonotype turned up many times. This beta chain represents an off-target read in a library built for alpha chains; its size is of limited meaning. V gene TRBV4-1 combines with J gene TRBJ2-5, with no clear D. The germline V gene encodes CDR1 MGHRA and CDR2 YSYEKL. The CDR3 runs to 15 residues. With 0 bases removed from V and 5 bases from J, the gap between germline ends came to 13 bases. In DNA, the CDR3 is TGCGCCAGCAGCCAAGATCGTCCTAGTTGGGAGACCCAGTACTTC. As protein: CASSQDRPSWETQYF.

This clonotype is large in the sample. A library prepared for alpha chains yielded this beta chain as an off-target read; its size is of little meaning. The chain joins TRBV20-1 to TRBJ2-7; possibly TRBD2 for D (5 bases). V dropped 2 bases and J dropped 1 base, with 18 bases sitting between them. The germline V gene has CDR1 DFQATT and CDR2 SNEGSKA (reference sequence). The CDR3 has 16 residues. The CDR3 DNA reads as TGCAGTGCTAGACCTATGTTGGGAGATAGGTCCTACGAGCAGTACTTC. It specifies CSARPMLGDRSYEQYF.

This clonotype was seen many times. The library was built for alpha chains, so this beta chain is an off-target read and its size means little. The chain couples TRBV20-1 to TRBJ2-7; 12 bases are shared with TRBD1. J gave up 4 bases and V 6 bases, and 4 bases lay outside the gene matches. Germline CDR1 and CDR2: DFQATT and SNEGSKA (reference sequence). CDR3 size: 13 residues. DNA of the CDR3: TGCAGTGCCCCGGGACAGGGGGCTTACGAGCAGTACTTC. Protein: CSAPGQGAYEQYF.

Concerning this clonotype: The size of this beta chain means little, since it is a stray read in a library made for alpha chains. The genes are TRBV3-1 and TRBJ2-7; 7 bases are shared with TRBD2. With V trimmed by 4 bases and J by 5 bases, 2 bases remained unmatched. Germline V CDR1 and CDR2: LGHDT, YNNKEL (reference sequence). The CDR3 is made up of 12 amino acids. CDR3 nucleotide sequence: TGTGCCAGCAGCCGAGGGAGGGACGAGCAGTACTTC. Translating it yields CASSRGRDEQYF.

In this sample, this clonotype is medium-sized. For a library built for alpha chains, this beta chain is a stray read; little rests on its size. The rearrangement links TRBV28 to TRBJ2-1, with a possible D match to TRBD2 (6 bases). V dropped 6 bases and J dropped 2 bases, with 11 bases sitting between them. The CDR3 loop spans 14 amino acids. CDR1 and CDR2 from the germline V gene are MDHEN and SYDVKM. The CDR3 loop is CASRSSAPYNEQFF. The CDR3 DNA is TGTGCCAGCAGGTCTAGCGCACCCTACAATGAGCAGTTCTTC.

This clonotype came up many times. The size of this beta chain means little, since it is a stray read in a library made for alpha chains. CDR3 sequence: CASSTSGSSGANVLTF. The CDR3 DNA is TGCGCCAGCAGTACGTCAGGGAGCTCTGGGGCCAACGTCCTGACTTTC. The rearrangement joins TRBV5-1 to TRBJ2-6; possibly TRBD1 or TRBD2 for D (5 bases each). Germline assignment: CDR1 SGHRS and CDR2 YFSETQ. Trimming shortened V by 5 bases and J by 0 bases, and 12 bases separated the two germline ends. The CDR3 runs 16 residues.

This clonotype was recorded at least ten times. Found in a library prepared for alpha chains, this beta chain is an off-target read, and its abundance has little meaning. The genes are TRBV29-1 and TRBJ1-1, with TRBD1 as a possible D gene (6 bases). The germline V gene has CDR1 SQVTM and CDR2 ANQGSEA. The CDR3 covers 13 residues. Trimming shortened V by 7 bases and J by 1 base, and 13 bases separated the two germline ends. Written as DNA, the CDR3 is TGCAGCGCCGCACAGGGTCAGAACACTGAAGCTTTCTTT. This gives the protein CSAAQGQNTEAFF.

This clonotype came up many times. This beta chain slipped into a library made for alpha chains as a stray read, so its size is not meaningful. The chain links TRBV7-3 to TRBJ2-2; D call uncertain. The length of the CDR3 is 13 residues. Trimming left V 5 bases short and J 2 bases short, with 6 bases between. CDR1 is SGHTA, CDR2 FQGTGA, per germline. The CDR3 spells CASSPVNTGELFF. CDR3 DNA sequence: TGTGCCAGCAGCCCGGTAAACACCGGGGAGCTGTTTTTT.

In this sample, this clonotype turned up many times. Being off target in a library aimed at alpha chains, this beta chain has a size of little meaning. This sequence joins TRBV20-1 and TRBJ1-5, with a tentative D call TRBD1 (5 bases). The CDR3 has 13 amino acids. Germline CDR1 DFQATT, CDR2 SNEGSKA (reference sequence). Trimming removed 3 bases at V and 3 bases at J, with 9 bases between. CDR3 DNA sequence: TGCAGTGCTAGGGGGGATTTCAATCAGCCCCAGCATTTT. This encodes CSARGDFNQPQHF.

This clonotype occurred many times. As an off-target read in a library built for alpha chains, this beta chain has a frequency of little significance. V is TRBV6-2 or TRBV6-3 and J is TRBJ1-5; D not resolved. Germline V gene lookup returns CDR1 MNHEY and CDR2 SVGEGT. V was clipped by 2 bases and J by 3 bases, with 8 bases between them. The CDR3 is 14 residues long. CDR3 loop: CASSYRATNQPQHF. The CDR3, as DNA: TGTGCCAGCAGTTACAGGGCCACCAATCAGCCCCAGCATTTT.

This clonotype was observed a few times. This beta chain is off target for a library built for alpha chains, so its abundance means little. The chain couples TRBV11-3 to TRBJ1-1, with D possibly being TRBD1 (6 bases). The CDR3 consists of 13 residues. From germline, CDR1 is SGHNT and CDR2 YENEEA. V shed 5 bases and J shed 3 bases, with 10 bases lying between them. CDR3 DNA sequence: TGTGCCAGCAGCAAGGGGGGGTACACTGAAGCTTTCTTT. As protein: CASSKGGYTEAFF.